This T cell receptor beta chain was observed in a study of CD8 T cells in Susac syndrome. This clonotype was seen only a few times. The V gene's germline CDR1 is SGHTA and CDR2 FQGNSA. The CDR3 loop spans 15 amino acids. Germline trimming cut 2 bases from V and 7 bases from J; bases unmatched to any gene: 5. An input of roughly 0.45 to 1 ug of RNA was subjected to reverse transcription using random hexamers. TCRdb recomputed calls from the immunoSEQ multiplex PCR reads with MiXCR, one row per CDR3 protein. This repertoire shows about 290,000 distinct CDR3 sequences, around 85% found once; its top ten account for around 0.21%.

V gene TRBV7-2 combines with J gene TRBJ2-1; 10 bases map to TRBD2. The sequence was collected from a human donor with multiple sclerosis. The specimen sequenced was CD8+ T cells from PBMCs. CDR3: CASSLLAGVFNEQFF. As DNA, the CDR3 is TGTGCCAGCAGCTTACTAGCGGGAGTGTTTAATGAGCAGTTCTTC.